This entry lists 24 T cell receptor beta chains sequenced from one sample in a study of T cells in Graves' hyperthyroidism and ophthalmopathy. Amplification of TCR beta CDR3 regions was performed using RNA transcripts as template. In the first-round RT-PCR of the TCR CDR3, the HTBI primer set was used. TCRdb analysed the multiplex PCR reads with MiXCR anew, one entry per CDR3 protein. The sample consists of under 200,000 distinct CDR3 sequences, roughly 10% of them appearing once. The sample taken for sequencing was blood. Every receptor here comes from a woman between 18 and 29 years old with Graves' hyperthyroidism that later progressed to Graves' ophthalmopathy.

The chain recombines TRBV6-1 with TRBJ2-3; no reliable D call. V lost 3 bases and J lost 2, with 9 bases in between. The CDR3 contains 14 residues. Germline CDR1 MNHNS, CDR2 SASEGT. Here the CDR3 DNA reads TGTGCCAGCAGTGAGCACATCCCCACAGATACGCAGTATTTT. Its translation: CASSEHIPTDTQYF.

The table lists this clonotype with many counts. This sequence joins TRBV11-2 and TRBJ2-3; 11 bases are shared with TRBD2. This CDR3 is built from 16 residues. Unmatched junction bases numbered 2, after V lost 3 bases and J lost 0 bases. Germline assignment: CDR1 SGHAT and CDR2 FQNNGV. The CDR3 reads CASSLTSGTSTDTQYF. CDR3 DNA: TGTGCCAGCAGCTTGACTAGCGGGACTAGCACAGATACGCAGTATTTT.

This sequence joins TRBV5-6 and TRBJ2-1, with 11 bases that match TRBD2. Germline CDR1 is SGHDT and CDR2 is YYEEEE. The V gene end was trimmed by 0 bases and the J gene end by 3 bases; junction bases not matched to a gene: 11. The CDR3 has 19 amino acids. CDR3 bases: TGTGCCAGCAGCTTGGGGAATAGCGGGAGGGGTGGGTTCTACAATGAGCAGTTCTTC. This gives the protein CASSLGNSGRGGFYNEQFF.

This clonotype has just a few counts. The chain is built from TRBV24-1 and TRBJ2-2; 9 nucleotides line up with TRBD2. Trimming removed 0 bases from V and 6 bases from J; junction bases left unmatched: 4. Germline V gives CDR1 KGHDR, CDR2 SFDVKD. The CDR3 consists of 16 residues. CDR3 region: CATSDLTSGYSGELFF. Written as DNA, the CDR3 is TGTGCCACCAGTGATTTGACTAGCGGGTATTCCGGGGAGCTGTTTTTT.

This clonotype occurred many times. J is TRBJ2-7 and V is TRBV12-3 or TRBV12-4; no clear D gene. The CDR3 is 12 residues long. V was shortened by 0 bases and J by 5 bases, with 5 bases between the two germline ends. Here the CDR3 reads CASSLAFDEQYF. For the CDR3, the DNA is TGTGCCAGCAGTTTAGCGTTCGACGAGCAGTACTTC.

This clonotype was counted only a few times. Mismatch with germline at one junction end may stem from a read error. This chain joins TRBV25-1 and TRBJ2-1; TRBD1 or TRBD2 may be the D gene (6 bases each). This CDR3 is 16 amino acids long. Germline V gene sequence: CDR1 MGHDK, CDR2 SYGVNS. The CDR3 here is CASSAGGKSSHNEQFF. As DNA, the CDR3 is TGTGCCAGCAGTGCCGGGGGCAAGAGCTCCCACAATGAGCAGTTCTTC.

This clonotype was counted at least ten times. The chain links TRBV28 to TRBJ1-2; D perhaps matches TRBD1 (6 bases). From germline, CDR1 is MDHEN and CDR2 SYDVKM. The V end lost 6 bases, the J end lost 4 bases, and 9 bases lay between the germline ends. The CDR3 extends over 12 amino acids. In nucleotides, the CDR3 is TGTGCCAGCAGCTGGGACATCTATGGCTACACCTTC. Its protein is CASSWDIYGYTF.

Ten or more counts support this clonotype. The CDR3 reads CSAEHRTGIDYGYTF. CDR3 bases: TGCAGTGCTGAACACCGGACAGGGATAGACTATGGCTACACCTTC. The V and J genes are TRBV20-1 and TRBJ1-2; 8 positions agree with TRBD1. The V and J ends lost 5 bases and 3 bases, in that order; junction bases with no gene match: 11. Germline CDR1 is DFQATT and CDR2 is SNEGSKA (reference sequence). The CDR3 sequence is 15 residues long.

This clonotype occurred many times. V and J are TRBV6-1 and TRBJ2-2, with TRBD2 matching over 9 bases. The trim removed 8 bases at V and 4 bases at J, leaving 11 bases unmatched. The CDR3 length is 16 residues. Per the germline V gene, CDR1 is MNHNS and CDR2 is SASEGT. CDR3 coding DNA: TGTGCCAGCCAAGGTAGCGGGGGCGACGGCACCGGGGAGCTGTTTTTT. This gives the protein CASQGSGGDGTGELFF.

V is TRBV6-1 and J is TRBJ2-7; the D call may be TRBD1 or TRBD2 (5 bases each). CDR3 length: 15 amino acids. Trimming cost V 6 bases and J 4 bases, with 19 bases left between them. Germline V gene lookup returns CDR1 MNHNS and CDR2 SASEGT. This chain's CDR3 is CASRATSGTSYEQYF. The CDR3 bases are TGTGCCAGCAGGGCAACGTCCGGGACCTCTTACGAGCAGTACTTC.

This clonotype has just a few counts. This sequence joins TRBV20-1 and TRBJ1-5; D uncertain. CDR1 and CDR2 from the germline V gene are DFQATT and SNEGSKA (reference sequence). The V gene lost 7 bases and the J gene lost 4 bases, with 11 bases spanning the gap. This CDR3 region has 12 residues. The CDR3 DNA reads TGCAGTGTGGGAGAGAGGAATCAGCCCCAGCATTTT. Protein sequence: CSVGERNQPQHF.

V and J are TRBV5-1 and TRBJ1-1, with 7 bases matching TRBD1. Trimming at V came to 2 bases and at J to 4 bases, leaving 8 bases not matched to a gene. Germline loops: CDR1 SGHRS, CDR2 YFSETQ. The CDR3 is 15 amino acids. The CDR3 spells CASSLTGQRITEAFF. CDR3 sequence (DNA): TGCGCCAGCAGCTTAACGGGACAGAGAATCACTGAAGCTTTCTTT.

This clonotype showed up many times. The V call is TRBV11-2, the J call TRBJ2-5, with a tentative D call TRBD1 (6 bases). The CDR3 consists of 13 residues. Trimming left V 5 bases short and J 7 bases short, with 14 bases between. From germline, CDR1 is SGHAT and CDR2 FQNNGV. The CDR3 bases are TGTGCCAGCAGCCCTTACAGGGTAGGGACCCAGTACTTC. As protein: CASSPYRVGTQYF.

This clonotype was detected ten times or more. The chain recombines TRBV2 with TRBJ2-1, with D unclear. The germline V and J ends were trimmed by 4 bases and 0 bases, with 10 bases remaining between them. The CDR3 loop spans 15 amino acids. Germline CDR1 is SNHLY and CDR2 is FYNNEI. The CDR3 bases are TGTGCCAGCAGTGGGGGATCTGGCTCCTACAATGAGCAGTTCTTC. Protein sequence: CASSGGSGSYNEQFF. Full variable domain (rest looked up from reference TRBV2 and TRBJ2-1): EPEVTQTPSHQVTQMGQEVILRCVPISNHLYFYWYRQILGQKVEFLVSFYNNEISEKSEIFDDQFSVERPDGSNFTLKIRSTKLEDSAMYFCASSGGSGSYNEQFFGPGTRLTVL.

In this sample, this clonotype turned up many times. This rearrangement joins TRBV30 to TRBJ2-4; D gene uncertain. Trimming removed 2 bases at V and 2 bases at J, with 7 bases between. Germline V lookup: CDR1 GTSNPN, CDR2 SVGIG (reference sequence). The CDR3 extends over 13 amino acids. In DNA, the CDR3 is TGTGCCTGGAGTTACGGACCCAAAAACATTCAGTACTTC. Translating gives CAWSYGPKNIQYF.

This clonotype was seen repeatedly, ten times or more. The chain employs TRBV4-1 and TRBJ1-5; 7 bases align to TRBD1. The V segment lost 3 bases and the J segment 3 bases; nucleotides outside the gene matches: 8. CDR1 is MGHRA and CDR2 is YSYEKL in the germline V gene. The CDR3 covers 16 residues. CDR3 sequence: CASSQTLGTVNQPQHF. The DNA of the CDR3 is TGCGCCAGCAGCCAGACCTTAGGGACAGTCAATCAGCCCCAGCATTTT.

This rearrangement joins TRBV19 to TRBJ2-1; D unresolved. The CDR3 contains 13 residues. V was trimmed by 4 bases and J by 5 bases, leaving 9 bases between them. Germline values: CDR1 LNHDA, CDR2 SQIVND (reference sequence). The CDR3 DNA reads TGTGCCAGTAGTAGACTCCAAGACAATGAGCAGTTCTTC. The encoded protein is CASSRLQDNEQFF.

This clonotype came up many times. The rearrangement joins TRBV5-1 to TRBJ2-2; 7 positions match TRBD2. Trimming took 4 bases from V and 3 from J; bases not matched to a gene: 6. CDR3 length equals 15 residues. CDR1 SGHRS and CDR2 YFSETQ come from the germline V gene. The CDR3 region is CASSAGDSHTGELFF. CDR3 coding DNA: TGCGCCAGCAGCGCGGGAGATTCGCACACCGGGGAGCTGTTTTTT.

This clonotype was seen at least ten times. The CDR3 sequence: CASSLWDVRPQYF. The CDR3 DNA reads TGTGCCAGCAGCTTGTGGGACGTGAGGCCCCAGTACTTC. The V and J genes are TRBV5-6 and TRBJ2-5, with D perhaps assigned TRBD1 or TRBD2 (5 bases each). The CDR3 is 13 residues long. V lost 1 base and J 9 bases, leaving 13 bases between the germline ends. Per the germline V gene, CDR1 is SGHDT and CDR2 is YYEEEE.

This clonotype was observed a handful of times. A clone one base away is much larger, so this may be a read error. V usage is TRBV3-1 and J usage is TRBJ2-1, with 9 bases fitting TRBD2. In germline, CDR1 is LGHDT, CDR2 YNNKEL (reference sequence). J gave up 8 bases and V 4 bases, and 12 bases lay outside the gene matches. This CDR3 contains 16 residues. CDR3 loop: CASSPKQASGNYEQFF. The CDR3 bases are TGTGCCAGCAGCCCCAAGCAGGCTAGCGGGAACTATGAGCAGTTCTTC.

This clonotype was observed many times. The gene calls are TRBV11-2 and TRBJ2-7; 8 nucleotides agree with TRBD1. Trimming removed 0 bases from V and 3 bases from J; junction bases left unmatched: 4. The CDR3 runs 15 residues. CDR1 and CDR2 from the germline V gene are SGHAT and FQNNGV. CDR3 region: CASSLEGQANYEQYF. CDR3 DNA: TGTGCCAGCAGCTTAGAGGGACAGGCTAACTACGAGCAGTACTTC.

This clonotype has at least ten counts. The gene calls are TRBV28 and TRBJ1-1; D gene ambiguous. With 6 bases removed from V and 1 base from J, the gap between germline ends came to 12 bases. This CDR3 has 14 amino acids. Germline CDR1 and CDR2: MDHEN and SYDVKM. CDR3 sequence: CASRDGGKNTEAFF. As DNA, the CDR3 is TGTGCCAGCAGAGACGGCGGGAAGAACACTGAAGCTTTCTTT.

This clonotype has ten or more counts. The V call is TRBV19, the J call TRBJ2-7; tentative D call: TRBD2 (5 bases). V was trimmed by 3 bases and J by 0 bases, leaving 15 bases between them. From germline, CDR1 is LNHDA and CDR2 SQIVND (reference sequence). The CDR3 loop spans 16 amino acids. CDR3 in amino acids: CASSISLDFFSYEQYF. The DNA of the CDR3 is TGTGCCAGTAGTATTTCCTTGGACTTTTTCTCCTACGAGCAGTACTTC.

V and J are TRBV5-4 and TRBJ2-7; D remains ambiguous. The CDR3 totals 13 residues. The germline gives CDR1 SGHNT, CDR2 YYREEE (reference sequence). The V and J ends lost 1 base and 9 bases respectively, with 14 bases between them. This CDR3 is CASSLRRGDGQYF. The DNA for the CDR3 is TGTGCCAGCAGCTTGAGGAGAGGTGACGGGCAGTACTTC.